The 20 T cell receptor beta chains below were found in one sample sequenced in a study of early T cells in non-severe SARS-CoV-2 infection. TCRdb redid the calling of the 5' RACE reads with MiXCR, one entry per CDR3 protein. The data show 35,000 to 45,000 distinct CDR3 sequences, with around 6.1% seen just once and less than 25% held by the top ten. The sequencing used whole blood, collected at baseline. The receptors were gathered from an adult who was a healthcare worker with PCR-confirmed SARS-CoV-2 infection or an uninfected control (not recorded which).

The sample holds many counts of this clonotype. This chain uses TRBV4-3 with TRBJ1-3; a weak D match, TRBD1 (6 bases). Germline V CDR1 and CDR2: LGHNA, YSLEER. The length of the CDR3 is 16 residues. The V and J ends lost 4 bases and 4 bases respectively, with 17 bases between them. The CDR3 region has the DNA TGCGCCAGCAGCCCGCGACAGGATTTGTCAGGAAACACCATATATTTT. Translated, it gives CASSPRQDLSGNTIYF.

This clonotype has more than one count but fewer than ten. The chain couples TRBV9 to TRBJ2-7, with 12 nucleotides matching TRBD1. This CDR3 has 17 amino acids. Unmatched junction bases numbered 14, after V lost 4 bases and J lost 6 bases. Germline V gene sequence: CDR1 SGDLS, CDR2 YYNGEE. The CDR3, as DNA: TGTGCCAGCAGCCAACAACCCCTGGGGACAGGGGGCGGCGAGCAGTACTTC. Its translation: CASSQQPLGTGGGEQYF.

This sequence joins TRBV14 and TRBJ2-2; D remains ambiguous. V was shortened by 6 bases and J by 0 bases, with 14 bases between the two germline ends. The CDR3 has 16 residues. Germline V CDR1 and CDR2: SGHDN, FVKESK. In nucleotides, the CDR3 is TGTGCCAGCAGAGCATCAGGTTTTGCGAACACCGGGGAGCTGTTTTTT. Its protein is CASRASGFANTGELFF.

This clonotype appeared a few times. This sequence joins TRBV7-8 and TRBJ1-1; a possible D gene is TRBD1 (6 bases). The germline V gene has CDR1 SGHVS and CDR2 FQNEAQ. This CDR3 contains 13 residues. Trimming stripped 8 bases from V and 7 bases from J, with 17 bases between. The CDR3 DNA reads TGTGCCAGCTCTTCCGGGGGGCACCTTGAAGCTTTCTTT. It encodes CASSSGGHLEAFF.

This clonotype appeared many times. An end of the junction differs from the germline gene, which may be a read error. This chain joins TRBV10-3 and TRBJ1-2; TRBD1 might be the D (5 bases). The CDR3 has 15 residues. Looked up from germline, CDR1 is ENHRY and CDR2 is SYGVKD. This chain's CDR3 is CALRMGQGGNYGYTF. CDR3 DNA sequence: TGTGCCCTCAGAATGGGGCAGGGCGGTAACTATGGCTACACCTTC.

The chain joins TRBV3-1 to TRBJ2-1; D not resolved. The length of the CDR3 is 13 residues. Per the germline V gene, CDR1 is LGHDT and CDR2 is YNNKEL (reference sequence). V gave up 2 bases and J gave up 6 bases, with 8 bases separating them. CDR3 amino acids: CASSQSMVNEQFF. The CDR3 DNA reads as TGTGCCAGCAGCCAATCGATGGTCAATGAGCAGTTCTTC.

This chain joins TRBV28 and TRBJ2-3, with D hard to call. Germline V gives CDR1 MDHEN, CDR2 SYDVKM. CDR3 length: 16 amino acids. V was pared by 3 bases and J by 0 bases, with 13 bases between. CDR3 sequence reads: CASSLADTPSTDTQYF. The CDR3 DNA follows: TGTGCCAGCAGTTTGGCCGACACACCTAGCACAGATACGCAGTATTTT.

This clonotype was seen ten or more times. This chain uses TRBV12-3 or TRBV12-4 with TRBJ2-1; the match to TRBD2 covers 7 bases. This CDR3 region has 14 residues. With 5 bases clipped from V and 5 bases from J, the junction kept 6 bases outside the gene matches. CDR3 bases: TGTGCCAGCAGTGAAACTAGCGCCCACAATGAGCAGTTCTTC. It specifies CASSETSAHNEQFF.

The chain is built from TRBV18 and TRBJ2-3; no definite D call. Germline CDR1 and CDR2: KGHSH and LQKENI. The ends were cut back, 0 bases at V and 4 bases at J, with 14 bases in the middle. The CDR3 has 16 amino acids. The CDR3 is CASSPPLVSGSDTQYF. CDR3 DNA sequence: TGTGCCAGCTCACCACCGCTCGTTTCGGGTTCAGATACGCAGTATTTT.

This clonotype was counted only a few times. The V call is TRBV7-2, the J call TRBJ2-5; D not resolved. CDR1 is SGHTA and CDR2 is FQGNSA in the germline V gene. V lost 5 bases and J 6 bases, leaving 13 bases between the germline ends. This CDR3 is 13 amino acids long. CDR3 sequence (DNA): TGTGCCAGCAGCCCCGTGTGGGTGCAGACCCAGTACTTC. Translated: CASSPVWVQTQYF.

In its sample, this clonotype was seen a few times. CDR3 in DNA: TGCGCCAGCAGCAACGGTGGTAGCGGCCAAGAGACCCAGTACTTC. Translated, it gives CASSNGGSGQETQYF. The chain uses TRBV5-1 and TRBJ2-5; the D gene is possibly TRBD2 (6 bases). CDR1 and CDR2 from the germline V gene are SGHRS and YFSETQ. Trimming pared 4 bases from V and 1 base from J, leaving 14 bases between. The length of the CDR3 is 15 residues.

V is TRBV10-3 and J is TRBJ2-3, with a possible D match to TRBD1 (5 bases). Germline CDR1 and CDR2: ENHRY and SYGVKD. The CDR3 contains 14 residues. V gave up 4 bases and J gave up 2 bases, with 10 bases separating them. CDR3 amino acids: CAISGGRNTDTQYF. The DNA of the CDR3 is TGTGCCATCAGTGGGGGCAGGAACACAGATACGCAGTATTTT.

This clonotype has a single count. The CDR3 DNA reads as TGTGCCAGCAGCGTGATGACAGTTTCCTACGAGCAGTACTTC. It encodes CASSVMTVSYEQYF. V gene TRBV7-9 combines with J gene TRBJ2-7; weak D call: TRBD1 (5 bases). CDR3 length equals 14 residues. The V end lost 5 bases, the J end lost 1 base, and 12 bases lay between the germline ends. CDR1 is SEHNR and CDR2 is FQNEAQ in the germline V gene (reference sequence).

This clonotype has only a few counts. A much larger clone is a single base away; this may be a read error. J is TRBJ2-5 and V is TRBV20-1, with 9 bases lining up with TRBD2. V trimming: 4 bases; J trimming: 2 bases; junction bases outside the gene matches: 2. The length of the CDR3 is 13 residues. In germline, CDR1 is DFQATT, CDR2 SNEGSKA (reference sequence). The CDR3 reads CSATLAGQETQYF. CDR3 coding DNA: TGCAGTGCTACCCTAGCGGGGCAAGAGACCCAGTACTTC.

In this sample, this clonotype turned up many times. The chain has TRBV4-1 and TRBJ2-1, with D possibly being TRBD1 or TRBD2 (5 bases each). V was shortened by 3 bases and J by 5 bases, with 14 bases between the two germline ends. Germline CDR1 is MGHRA and CDR2 is YSYEKL. There are 15 residues in the CDR3. The CDR3 DNA reads as TGCGCCAGCAGCCAGATCCGGGACGAAGACAATGAGCAGTTCTTC. Translation gives CASSQIRDEDNEQFF.

This clonotype has more than one count but fewer than ten. The V gene is TRBV6-6, the J gene TRBJ2-1; D remains ambiguous. The CDR3 runs to 14 residues. Germline V gives CDR1 MNHNY, CDR2 SVGAGI (reference sequence). V lost 0 bases, J lost 9 bases, and 12 bases lay in between. The CDR3 protein is CASSYSNDVGEQFF. CDR3 DNA sequence: TGTGCCAGCAGTTACTCGAACGACGTTGGTGAGCAGTTCTTC.

The chain carries TRBV29-1 and TRBJ1-5, with TRBD1 matching over 8 bases. Looked up from germline, CDR1 is SQVTM and CDR2 is ANQGSEA. The junction had 6 bases not matched to a gene; V was cut back by 4 bases and J by 4 bases. The CDR3 covers 14 residues. For the CDR3, the DNA is TGCAGCGTTGCGACAGGGGCAACGAATCAGCCCCAGCATTTT. It codes for CSVATGATNQPQHF.

This clonotype was counted at least ten times. V is TRBV6-2 or TRBV6-3 and J is TRBJ2-6; D is unresolved. Germline V lookup: CDR1 MNHEY, CDR2 SVGEGT. The CDR3 is made up of 14 amino acids. The V gene lost 6 bases and the J gene lost 0 bases, with 6 bases spanning the gap. CDR3 coding DNA: TGTGCCAGCAGGCAGAGCTCTGGGGCCAACGTCCTGACTTTC. It codes for CASRQSSGANVLTF.

This clonotype has only a few counts. One junction end disagrees with the germline gene, perhaps due to a read error. The rearrangement uses TRBV5-1 and TRBJ2-1; 13 nucleotides align to TRBD2. Germline V gene data show CDR1 as SGHRS and CDR2 as YFSETQ. There are 15 residues in the CDR3. The CDR3 DNA sequence: TGCACCAGCAGCTTACTAGCGGGAGGGTCCAATGAGCAGTTCTTC. Its translation is CTSSLLAGGSNEQFF.

The V call is TRBV4-1, the J call TRBJ2-5; possibly TRBD1 for D (5 bases). This CDR3 region has 15 residues. CDR1 is MGHRA and CDR2 is YSYEKL in the germline V gene. V lost 4 bases and J 1 base, leaving 13 bases between the germline ends. CDR3 in DNA: TGCGCCAGCAGCCGAGGCCAGGGCCTCCAAGAGACCCAGTACTTC. Translated, it gives CASSRGQGLQETQYF.